The 13 T cell receptor beta chains listed next were all sequenced from one sample in a study of T cell responses to AZD1222 COVID-19 vaccine (dated by TCRdb to about 2021). Library method: the immunoSEQ multiplex PCR assay. In TCRdb, the immuneACCESS table is reduced to in-frame sequences with V and J assigned. These tables do not hold every clone; where another copy was compared, an unresolved V gene accounts for under half, and the others remain unexplained. The sample table records about 140,000 clones. Around 2.4% of the sample is in the top ten clones. The time point label, read with the paper, signifies: baseline before first vaccination. Sequenced material: peripheral blood. The receptors originated from an adult in good health.

V gene TRBV6-5 combines with J gene TRBJ1-5; D ambiguous. The CDR3 has 15 residues. The V gene lost 0 bases and the J gene lost 5 bases, with 11 bases spanning the gap. Germline V lookup: CDR1 MNHEY, CDR2 SVGAGI. The CDR3 sequence: CASSYSSGRDQPQHF. The DNA of the CDR3 is TGTGCCAGCAGTTACTCTTCCGGTAGGGATCAGCCCCAGCATTTT.

This sequence joins TRBV7-9 and TRBJ1-2; TRBD1 matches 9 bases. The V segment lost 6 bases and the J segment 4 bases; nucleotides outside the gene matches: 12. In germline, CDR1 is SEHNR, CDR2 FQNEAQ (reference sequence). This CDR3 is 16 amino acids long. For the CDR3, the DNA is TGTGCCAGCAGTCACCGGGACAGGGAGACGGTCTATGGCTACACCTTC. It specifies CASSHRDRETVYGYTF.

The V call is TRBV18, the J call TRBJ1-1; D ambiguous. Germline V CDR1 and CDR2: KGHSH, LQKENI. This CDR3 has 14 residues. Trimming stripped 8 bases from V and 0 bases from J, with 13 bases between. CDR3 loop: CASLRARMNTEAFF. Written as DNA, the CDR3 is TGTGCCAGCCTCCGGGCCAGGATGAACACTGAAGCTTTCTTT.

The rearrangement uses TRBV4-1 and TRBJ1-2; TRBD1 matches 8 bases. The J segment lost 4 bases and the V segment lost 1 base, leaving 14 bases of the junction unmatched. Germline lookup yields CDR1 MGHRA and CDR2 YSYEKL. The CDR3 is made up of 18 amino acids. CDR3 amino acids: CASSQGGTGRGPGYGYTF. In DNA form, the CDR3 reads TGCGCCAGCAGCCAAGGAGGGACAGGAAGAGGGCCTGGCTATGGCTACACCTTC.

This sequence joins TRBV15 and TRBJ1-2, with 7 bases identical to TRBD1. Germline CDR1 and CDR2: LNHNV and YYDKDF (reference sequence). The CDR3 has 16 residues. The ends lost 2 bases at V and 7 bases at J; junction bases unmatched: 13. The CDR3 loop reads CATSRRSRTGVRGYTF. CDR3 nucleotides: TGTGCCACCAGCAGACGTTCCAGAACAGGGGTTCGTGGCTACACCTTC.

This chain connects TRBV6-5 to TRBJ1-6, with 9 bases that match TRBD1. This CDR3 is built from 15 residues. Germline assignment: CDR1 MNHEY and CDR2 SVGAGI. With V trimmed by 5 bases and J by 7 bases, 6 bases remained unmatched. CDR3 sequence: CASSNTGGPNSPLHF. The CDR3 nucleotides read TGTGCCAGCAGTAATACAGGGGGCCCCAATTCACCCCTCCACTTT.

This chain uses TRBV6-6 with TRBJ1-1, with TRBD1 as a possible D gene (6 bases). The CDR3 is 13 residues long. Trimming pared 8 bases from V and 0 bases from J, leaving 10 bases between. Germline-derived CDR1 and CDR2 are MNHNY and SVGAGI (reference sequence). The CDR3 spells CASGDTLNTEAFF. The CDR3 DNA sequence: TGTGCCAGCGGGGACACATTGAACACTGAAGCTTTCTTT.

This rearrangement joins TRBV6-6 to TRBJ1-5, with TRBD1 matching over 8 bases. CDR3 length equals 16 residues. Germline CDR1 is MNHNY and CDR2 is SVGAGI (reference sequence). The trim removed 6 bases at V and 0 bases at J, leaving 7 bases unmatched. In DNA form, the CDR3 reads TGTGCCAGCAGAAAAGGACAGGGAGTTAGCAATCAGCCCCAGCATTTT. Protein sequence: CASRKGQGVSNQPQHF.

V gene TRBV4-2 combines with J gene TRBJ2-5, with D hard to call. The germline V and J ends were trimmed by 1 base and 6 bases, with 3 bases remaining between them. The CDR3 covers 11 residues. The germline V gene has CDR1 LGHNA and CDR2 YNFKEQ. The CDR3 coding sequence is TGTGCCAGCAGCCAAGCGCAGACCCAGTACTTC. Translating it yields CASSQAQTQYF.

The J gene is TRBJ2-7, the V gene TRBV30, with D tentatively TRBD2 (6 bases). This CDR3 has 13 residues. CDR1 and CDR2 from the germline V gene are GTSNPN and SVGIG (reference sequence). Trimming removed 2 bases at V and 2 bases at J, with 10 bases between. The CDR3 protein is CAWSSGDPYEQYF. CDR3 bases: TGTGCCTGGAGTTCGGGGGACCCCTACGAGCAGTACTTC.

The chain employs TRBV12-5 and TRBJ2-5; TRBD1 aligns across 7 bases. In germline, CDR1 is LGHNT, CDR2 FRNRAP. Trimming cost V 4 bases and J 2 bases; bases outside gene matches: 7. This CDR3 comprises 15 residues. CDR3 residues: CASGWTDREQETQYF. CDR3 nucleotides: TGTGCTAGTGGTTGGACCGACAGGGAACAAGAGACCCAGTACTTC.

The chain is built from TRBV5-4 and TRBJ1-2; perhaps TRBD1 as D (6 bases). CDR1 SGHNT and CDR2 YYREEE come from the germline V gene (reference sequence). The CDR3 is 15 amino acids. Trimming removed 3 bases from V and 6 bases from J, with 18 bases in between. The CDR3 is CASSSPAAGAHGYTF. CDR3 bases: TGTGCCAGCAGCTCACCCGCGGCGGGGGCTCATGGCTACACCTTC. Using reference TRBV5-4 and TRBJ1-2 for the parts outside the CDR3, the full variable domain is ETGVTQSPTHLIKTRGQQVTLRCSSQSGHNTVSWYQQALGQGPQFIFQYYREEENGRGNFPPRFSGLQFPNYSSELNVNALELDDSALYLCASSSPAAGAHGYTFGSGTRLTVV.

The chain couples TRBV29-1 to TRBJ2-1, with D perhaps matching TRBD2 (5 bases). Germline CDR1 SQVTM, CDR2 ANQGSEA. There are 13 residues in the CDR3. Trimming pared 4 bases from V and 10 bases from J, leaving 17 bases between. CDR3 in DNA: TGCAGCGTTGCCGCCCGGCAAGAGGGAGAGCAGTTCTTC. It codes for CSVAARQEGEQFF.